This T cell receptor beta chain came from a study of blood T cell repertoires in COVID-19. As for the study in general: PBMCs, B-cell-depleted T cells, or T cells were the source of the cDNA or gDNA that made up the material.

Per the authors' pipeline: Researchers report that nucleated cell counts were estimated from reference gene primer amplification. Repertoires were generated with immunoSEQ multiplex PCR, while TCRdb's copy carries only in-frame clones and drops some. Clonal size and the V and J genes are those of that table, whereas D and trimming came from the DNA. The table has about 130,000 clones, about four fifths seen once. Germline values: CDR1 SGHRS, CDR2 YFSETQ. Losses at the gene ends were 0 bases for V and 3 bases for J; bases not matched to a gene: 3. CDR3 length: 16 residues. This clone has just a few counts. Other nucleotide sequences in the sample specify the same CDR3.

The chain carries TRBV5-1 and TRBJ2-2; 9 bases are a match to TRBD1. This TCR came from a man aged 60 to 69 with acute or convalescent COVID-19. The specimen was peripheral blood. The CDR3 DNA reads as TGCGCCAGCAGCTTGGCGGGACAGGGTTACACCGGGGAGCTGTTTTTT. Amino acid sequence: CASSLAGQGYTGELFF.